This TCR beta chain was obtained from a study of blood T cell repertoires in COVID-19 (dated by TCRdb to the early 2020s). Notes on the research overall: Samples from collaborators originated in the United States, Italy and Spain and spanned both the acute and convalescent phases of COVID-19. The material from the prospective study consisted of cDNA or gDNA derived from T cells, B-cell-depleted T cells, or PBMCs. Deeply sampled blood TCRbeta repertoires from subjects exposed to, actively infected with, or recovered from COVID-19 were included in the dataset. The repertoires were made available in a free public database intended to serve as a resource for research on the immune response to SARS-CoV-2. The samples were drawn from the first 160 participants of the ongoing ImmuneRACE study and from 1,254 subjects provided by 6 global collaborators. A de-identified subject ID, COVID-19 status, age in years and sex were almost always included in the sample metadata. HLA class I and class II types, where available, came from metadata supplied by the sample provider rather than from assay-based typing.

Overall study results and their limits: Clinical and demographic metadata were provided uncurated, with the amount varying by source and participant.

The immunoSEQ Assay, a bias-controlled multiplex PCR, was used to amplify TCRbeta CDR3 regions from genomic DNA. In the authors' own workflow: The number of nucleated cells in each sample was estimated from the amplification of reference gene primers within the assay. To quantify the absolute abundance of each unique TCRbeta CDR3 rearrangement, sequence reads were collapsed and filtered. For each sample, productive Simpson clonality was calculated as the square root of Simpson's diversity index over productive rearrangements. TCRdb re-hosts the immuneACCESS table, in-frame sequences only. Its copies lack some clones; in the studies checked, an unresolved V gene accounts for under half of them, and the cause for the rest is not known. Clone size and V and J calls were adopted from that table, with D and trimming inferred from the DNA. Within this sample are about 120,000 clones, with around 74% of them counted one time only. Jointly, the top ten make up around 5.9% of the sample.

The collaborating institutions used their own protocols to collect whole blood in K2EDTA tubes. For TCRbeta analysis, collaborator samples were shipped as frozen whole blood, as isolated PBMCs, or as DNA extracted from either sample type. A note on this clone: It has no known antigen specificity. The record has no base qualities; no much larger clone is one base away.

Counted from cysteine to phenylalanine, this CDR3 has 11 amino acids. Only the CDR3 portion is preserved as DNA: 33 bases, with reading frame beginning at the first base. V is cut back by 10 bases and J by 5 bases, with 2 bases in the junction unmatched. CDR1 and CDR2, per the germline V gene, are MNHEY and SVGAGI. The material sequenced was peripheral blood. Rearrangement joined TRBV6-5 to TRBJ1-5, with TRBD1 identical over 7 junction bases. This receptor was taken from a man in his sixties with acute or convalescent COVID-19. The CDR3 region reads CATTGDQPQHF. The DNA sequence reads TGTGCCACTACAGGGGATCAGCCCCAGCATTTT.